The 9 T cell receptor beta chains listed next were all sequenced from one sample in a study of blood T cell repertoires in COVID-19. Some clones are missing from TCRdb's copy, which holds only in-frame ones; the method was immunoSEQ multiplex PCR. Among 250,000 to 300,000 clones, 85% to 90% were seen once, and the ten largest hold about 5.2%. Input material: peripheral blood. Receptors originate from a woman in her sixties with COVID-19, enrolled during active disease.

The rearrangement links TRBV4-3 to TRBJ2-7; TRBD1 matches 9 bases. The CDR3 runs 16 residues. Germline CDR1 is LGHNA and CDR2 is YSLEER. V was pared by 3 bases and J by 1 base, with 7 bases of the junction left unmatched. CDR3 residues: CASSQDTGTGSYEQYF. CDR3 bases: TGCGCCAGCAGCCAGGACACCGGGACAGGGTCCTACGAGCAGTACTTC.

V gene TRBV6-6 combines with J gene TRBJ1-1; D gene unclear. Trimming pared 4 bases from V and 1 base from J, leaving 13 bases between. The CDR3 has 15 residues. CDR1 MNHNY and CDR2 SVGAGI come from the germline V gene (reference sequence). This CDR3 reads CASSLLAPGNTEAFF. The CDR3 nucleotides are TGTGCCAGCAGTTTACTCGCCCCAGGGAACACTGAAGCTTTCTTT.

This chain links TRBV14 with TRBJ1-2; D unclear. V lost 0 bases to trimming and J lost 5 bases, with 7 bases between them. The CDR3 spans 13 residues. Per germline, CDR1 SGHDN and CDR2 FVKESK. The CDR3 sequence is CASSQEGGYGYTF. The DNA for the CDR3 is TGTGCCAGCAGCCAAGAAGGAGGATATGGCTACACCTTC.

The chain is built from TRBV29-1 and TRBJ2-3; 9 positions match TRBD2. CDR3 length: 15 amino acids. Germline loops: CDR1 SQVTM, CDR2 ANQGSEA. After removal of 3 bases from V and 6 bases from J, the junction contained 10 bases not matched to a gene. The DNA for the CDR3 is TGCAGCGTTGAGAGAGCGGGAGGCCCCAGGGATACGCAGTATTTT. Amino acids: CSVERAGGPRDTQYF.

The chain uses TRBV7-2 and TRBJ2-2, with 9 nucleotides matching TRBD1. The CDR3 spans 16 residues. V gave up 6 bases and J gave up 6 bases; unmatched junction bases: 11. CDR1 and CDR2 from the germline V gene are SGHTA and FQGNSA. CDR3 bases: TGTGCCAGCAGTTCCACAGGGGGCTTTATCTCCGGGGAGCTGTTTTTT. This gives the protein CASSSTGGFISGELFF.

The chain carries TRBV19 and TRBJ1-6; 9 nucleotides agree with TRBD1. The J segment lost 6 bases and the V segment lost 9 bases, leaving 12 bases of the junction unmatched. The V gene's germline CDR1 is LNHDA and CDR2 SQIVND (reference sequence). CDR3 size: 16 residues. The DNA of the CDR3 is TGTGCCAGCACTACTACAGGGGGCGCCGGTAATTCACCCCTCCACTTT. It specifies CASTTTGGAGNSPLHF.

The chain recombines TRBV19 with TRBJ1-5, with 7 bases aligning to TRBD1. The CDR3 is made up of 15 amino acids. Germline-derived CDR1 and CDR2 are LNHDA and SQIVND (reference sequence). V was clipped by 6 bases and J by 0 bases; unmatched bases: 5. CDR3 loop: CASSQGGTSNQPQHF. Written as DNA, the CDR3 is TGTGCCAGTAGCCAGGGGGGAACTAGCAATCAGCCCCAGCATTTT.

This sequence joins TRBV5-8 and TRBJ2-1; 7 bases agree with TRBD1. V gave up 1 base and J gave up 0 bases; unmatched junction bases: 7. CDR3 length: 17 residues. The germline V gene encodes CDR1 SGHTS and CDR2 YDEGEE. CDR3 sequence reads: CASSLRGQPSSYNEQFF. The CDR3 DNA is TGTGCCAGCAGCTTGCGGGGACAGCCGAGCTCCTACAATGAGCAGTTCTTC.

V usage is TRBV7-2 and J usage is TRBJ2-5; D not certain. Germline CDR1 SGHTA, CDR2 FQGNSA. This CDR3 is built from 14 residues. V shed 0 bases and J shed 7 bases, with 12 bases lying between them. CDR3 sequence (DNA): TGTGCCAGCAGCTTAGCGCGGAGCCCCCCGACCCAGTACTTC. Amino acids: CASSLARSPPTQYF.